A selection of T cell receptor beta chains follows, all from one sample in a study of cytomegalovirus exposure and HLA in healthy donors. Libraries were prepared by immunoSEQ multiplex PCR; TCRdb keeps only in-frame clonotypes and omits some of them. The sample includes 170,000 or so clones, around 81% seen only once; the top ten take under 2.5%. Sequenced sample: PBMCs. The source of these receptors is a woman aged 30 to 39 in good health and CMV-seronegative. The CDR3 runs from the conserved cysteine through the conserved F or W. A D gene is named only where the DNA matches it firmly. Clone size, where shown, is once, few, many, or a class for clones that have expanded.

CDR3 protein: CASSSPPPGQEDGYTF
CDR3 DNA: TGTGCCAGCAGCTCACCCCCTCCGGGACAGGAGGATGGCTACACCTTC
D gene: TRBD1
clone size: NA
V gene: TRBV5-5
J gene: TRBJ1-2

CDR3 protein: CASSPTDRPTYGYTF
CDR3 DNA: TGTGCCAGCAGTCCCACGGACAGGCCCACCTATGGCTACACCTTC
D gene: TRBD1
clone size: NA
V gene: TRBV28
J gene: TRBJ1-2

CDR3 protein: CASSLGSRDTEAFF
CDR3 DNA: TGTGCCAGCAGCTTAGGGAGTAGAGACACTGAAGCTTTCTTT
D gene: NA
clone size: few
V gene: TRBV7-8
J gene: TRBJ1-1

CDR3 protein: CASSRTGMGGQETQYF
CDR3 DNA: TGTGCCAGCAGTCGTACAGGGATGGGGGGGCAAGAGACCCAGTACTTC
D gene: NA
clone size: NA
V gene: TRBV9
J gene: TRBJ2-5

CDR3 protein: CASSLGQGYSPLHF
CDR3 DNA: TGTGCCAGCAGTTTAGGGCAGGGCTATTCACCCCTCCACTTT
D gene: NA
clone size: NA
V gene: TRBV27
J gene: TRBJ1-6

CDR3 protein: CASSTTGGNTDTQYF
CDR3 DNA: TGTGCCAGCTCAACAACAGGGGGGAACACAGATACGCAGTATTTT
D gene: TRBD1
clone size: NA
V gene: TRBV18
J gene: TRBJ2-3

CDR3 protein: CASSLTIAGAEQFF
CDR3 DNA: TGTGCCAGCAGCTTAACAATAGCGGGGGCCGAGCAGTTCTTC
D gene: TRBD2
clone size: once
V gene: TRBV7-3
J gene: TRBJ2-1

CDR3 protein: CASTYRYEQYF
CDR3 DNA: TGTGCCAGCACCTACCGCTACGAGCAGTACTTC
D gene: NA
clone size: NA
V gene: TRBV6-6
J gene: TRBJ2-7

CDR3 protein: CASSYGRQNLGQPQHF
CDR3 DNA: TGTGCCAGCAGTTACGGGCGCCAGAATTTGGGTCAGCCCCAGCATTTT
D gene: NA
clone size: NA
V gene: TRBV6-6
J gene: TRBJ1-5

CDR3 protein: CASSLTGTDSYEQYF
CDR3 DNA: TGTGCCAGCAGCCTAACCGGGACTGACTCCTACGAGCAGTACTTC
D gene: NA
clone size: NA
V gene: TRBV6-6
J gene: TRBJ2-7

CDR3 protein: CASSRPPGHLNTEAFF
CDR3 DNA: TGTGCCAGCAGCCGACCACCCGGACACTTGAACACTGAAGCTTTCTTT
D gene: NA
clone size: few
V gene: TRBV11-3
J gene: TRBJ1-1

CDR3 protein: CASSLGTGGLYGYTF
CDR3 DNA: TGTGCCAGCAGCCTGGGGACAGGGGGGCTCTATGGCTACACCTTC
D gene: TRBD1
clone size: NA
V gene: TRBV7-6
J gene: TRBJ1-2

CDR3 protein: CASSGQGSGNQPQHF
CDR3 DNA: TGCGCCAGCAGCGGACAGGGGTCGGGCAATCAGCCCCAGCATTTT
D gene: TRBD1
clone size: NA
V gene: TRBV5-1
J gene: TRBJ1-5

CDR3 protein: CASSFGTGLYNEQFF
CDR3 DNA: TGTGCCAGCAGTTTTGGGACAGGGCTCTACAATGAGCAGTTCTTC
D gene: TRBD1
clone size: NA
V gene: TRBV28
J gene: TRBJ2-1

CDR3 protein: CASSETRRTSGAIPTSYEQYF
CDR3 DNA: TGTGCCAGCAGTGAAACCCGACGGACTAGCGGGGCCATACCTACTTCCTACGAGCAGTACTTC
D gene: TRBD2
clone size: NA
V gene: TRBV6-1
J gene: TRBJ2-7

CDR3 protein: CASSLPVSYGYTF
CDR3 DNA: TGTGCCAGCAGCTTGCCGGTCTCCTATGGCTACACCTTC
D gene: NA
clone size: NA
V gene: TRBV5-4
J gene: TRBJ1-2

CDR3 protein: CSVGTGADTQYF
CDR3 DNA: TGCAGCGTCGGGACAGGGGCAGATACGCAGTATTTT
D gene: TRBD1
clone size: NA
V gene: TRBV29-1
J gene: TRBJ2-3

CDR3 protein: CASSLWTGVGTGELFF
CDR3 DNA: TGTGCCAGCAGTTTATGGACAGGGGTAGGCACCGGGGAGCTGTTTTTT
D gene: TRBD1
clone size: once
V gene: TRBV6-5
J gene: TRBJ2-2

CDR3 protein: CASSLHGEAGRVRNEQFF
CDR3 DNA: TGTGCCAGCAGTTTACACGGGGAAGCCGGGAGAGTGAGGAATGAGCAGTTCTTC
D gene: NA
clone size: few
V gene: TRBV27
J gene: TRBJ2-1

CDR3 protein: CASSQNKGDRVDYTF
CDR3 DNA: TGTGCCAGCAGTCAGAATAAAGGCGACAGGGTCGACTACACCTTC
D gene: TRBD1
clone size: NA
V gene: TRBV5-5
J gene: TRBJ1-2

CDR3 protein: CASSQGGNTEAFF
CDR3 DNA: TGTGCCAGCAGCCAGGGGGGGAACACTGAAGCTTTCTTT
D gene: TRBD1
clone size: NA
V gene: TRBV7-3
J gene: TRBJ1-1

CDR3 protein: CASSDRGETQYF
CDR3 DNA: TGTGCCAGCAGCGACAGGGGAGAGACCCAGTACTTC
D gene: TRBD1
clone size: NA
V gene: TRBV2
J gene: TRBJ2-5

CDR3 protein: CASSFQLQEYQETQYF
CDR3 DNA: TGTGCCAGCAGTTTTCAACTACAGGAATACCAAGAGACCCAGTACTTC
D gene: NA
clone size: NA
V gene: TRBV28
J gene: TRBJ2-5

CDR3 protein: CASSPVGGASDTQYF
CDR3 DNA: TGTGCCAGCAGCCCGGTAGGGGGAGCATCAGATACGCAGTATTTT
D gene: NA
clone size: NA
V gene: TRBV5-4
J gene: TRBJ2-3

CDR3 protein: CASRRQQSSYNSPLHF
CDR3 DNA: TGTGCCAGCAGACGACAGCAGAGCTCCTATAATTCACCCCTCCACTTT
D gene: NA
clone size: NA
V gene: TRBV7-2
J gene: TRBJ1-6

CDR3 protein: CAISGTETYEQYF
CDR3 DNA: TGTGCCATCAGTGGGACAGAGACCTACGAGCAGTACTTC
D gene: NA
clone size: NA
V gene: TRBV10-3
J gene: TRBJ2-7

CDR3 protein: CASSLRTDGGYTF
CDR3 DNA: TGTGCCAGCAGTTTACGGACAGACGGGGGCTACACCTTC
D gene: NA
clone size: NA
V gene: TRBV2
J gene: TRBJ1-2

CDR3 protein: CASSLRTSGNIDTQYF
CDR3 DNA: TGTGCCAGTAGTCTTAGGACTAGCGGGAATATAGATACGCAGTATTTT
D gene: TRBD2
clone size: NA
V gene: TRBV19
J gene: TRBJ2-3

CDR3 protein: CSVEREWDWQETQYF
CDR3 DNA: TGCAGCGTTGAACGAGAGTGGGACTGGCAAGAGACCCAGTACTTC
D gene: NA
clone size: NA
V gene: TRBV29-1
J gene: TRBJ2-5

CDR3 protein: CASPQGTSYEQYF
CDR3 DNA: TGTGCCAGTCCACAGGGGACCTCCTACGAGCAGTACTTC
D gene: TRBD1
clone size: few
V gene: TRBV25-1
J gene: TRBJ2-7

CDR3 protein: CATSRDGLGISGNTIYF
CDR3 DNA: TGTGCCACCAGCAGAGACGGGTTGGGTATCTCTGGAAACACCATATATTTT
D gene: NA
clone size: NA
V gene: TRBV15
J gene: TRBJ1-3

CDR3 protein: CASSHLRQRYQPQHF
CDR3 DNA: TGTGCCAGCTCTCATCTAAGACAGAGGTATCAGCCCCAGCATTTT
D gene: NA
clone size: NA
V gene: TRBV28
J gene: TRBJ1-5

CDR3 protein: CASSDRSSGSTGELFF
CDR3 DNA: TGTGCCAGCAGTGACCGGAGTAGCGGGAGTACCGGGGAGCTGTTTTTT
D gene: TRBD2
clone size: NA
V gene: TRBV27
J gene: TRBJ2-2

CDR3 protein: CASSLGWDRASYEQYF
CDR3 DNA: TGTGCCAGCAGCTTAGGGTGGGACAGGGCATCCTACGAGCAGTACTTC
D gene: TRBD1
clone size: NA
V gene: TRBV11-2
J gene: TRBJ2-7

CDR3 protein: CASSAPPGLAVTDTQYF
CDR3 DNA: TGTGCCAGTAGTGCACCGCCGGGACTAGCGGTCACAGATACGCAGTATTTT
D gene: TRBD2
clone size: few
V gene: TRBV19
J gene: TRBJ2-3

CDR3 protein: CASSFSGTGTYEQYF
CDR3 DNA: TGTGCCAGCAGCTTCTCCGGGACAGGCACCTACGAGCAGTACTTC
D gene: TRBD1
clone size: NA
V gene: TRBV5-4
J gene: TRBJ2-7

CDR3 protein: CASSQGGGGPGKTQYF
CDR3 DNA: TGTGCCAGCAGCCAAGGAGGCGGGGGCCCTGGGAAGACCCAGTACTTC
D gene: NA
clone size: NA
V gene: TRBV4-2
J gene: TRBJ2-5

CDR3 protein: CASSLERQGTGNTIYF
CDR3 DNA: TGTGCCAGCAGCTTAGAACGGCAGGGGACTGGAAACACCATATATTTT
D gene: NA
clone size: few
V gene: TRBV11-2
J gene: TRBJ1-3

CDR3 protein: CASSVGHSGAGQYF
CDR3 DNA: TGTGCCAGCAGCGTTGGCCATAGTGGGGCAGGGCAGTACTTC
D gene: NA
clone size: NA
V gene: TRBV5-4
J gene: TRBJ2-7

CDR3 protein: CASSSQGFNQPQHF
CDR3 DNA: TGTGCCAGCAGTTCACAGGGATTCAATCAGCCCCAGCATTTT
D gene: NA
clone size: NA
V gene: TRBV7-9
J gene: TRBJ1-5

CDR3 protein: CAWRGTGTTNEKLFF
CDR3 DNA: TGTGCCTGGAGGGGGACAGGAACAACTAATGAAAAACTGTTTTTT
D gene: TRBD1
clone size: NA
V gene: TRBV30
J gene: TRBJ1-4

CDR3 protein: CASSDFQGADTQYF
CDR3 DNA: TGTGCCAGCAGTGATTTCCAGGGTGCAGATACGCAGTATTTT
D gene: NA
clone size: NA
V gene: TRBV6-1
J gene: TRBJ2-3

CDR3 protein: CASSLGGYEQYF
CDR3 DNA: TGTGCCAGCAGTCTAGGGGGCTACGAGCAGTACTTC
D gene: NA
clone size: NA
V gene: TRBV28
J gene: TRBJ2-7

CDR3 protein: CASSLGQGALDEQFF
CDR3 DNA: TGTGCCAGCAGCTTAGGACAGGGGGCTTTGGATGAGCAGTTCTTC
D gene: TRBD1
clone size: NA
V gene: TRBV11-3
J gene: TRBJ2-1

CDR3 protein: CASSLQGAGGRGYTF
CDR3 DNA: TGTGCCAGCAGCTTACAGGGGGCCGGGGGACGAGGCTACACCTTC
D gene: TRBD1
clone size: few
V gene: TRBV7-9
J gene: TRBJ1-2

CDR3 protein: CASTHGTSGITDTQYF
CDR3 DNA: TGCGCCAGCACCCACGGGACTAGCGGAATCACAGATACGCAGTATTTT
D gene: TRBD2
clone size: NA
V gene: TRBV5-1
J gene: TRBJ2-3